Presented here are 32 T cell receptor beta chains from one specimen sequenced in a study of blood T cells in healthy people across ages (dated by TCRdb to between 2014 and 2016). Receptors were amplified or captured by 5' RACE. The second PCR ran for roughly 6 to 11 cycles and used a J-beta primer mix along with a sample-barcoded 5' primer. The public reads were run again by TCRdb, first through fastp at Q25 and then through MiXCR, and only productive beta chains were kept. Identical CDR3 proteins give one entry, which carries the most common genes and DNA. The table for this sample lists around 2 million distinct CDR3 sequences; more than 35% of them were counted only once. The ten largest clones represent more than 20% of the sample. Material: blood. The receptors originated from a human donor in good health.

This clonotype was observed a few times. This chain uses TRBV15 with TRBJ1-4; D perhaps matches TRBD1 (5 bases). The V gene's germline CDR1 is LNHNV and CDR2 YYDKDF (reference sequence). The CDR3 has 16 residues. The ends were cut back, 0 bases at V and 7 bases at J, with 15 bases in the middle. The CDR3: CATSRDIRQGSEKLFF. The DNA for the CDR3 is TGTGCCACCAGCAGAGATATACGGCAGGGAAGTGAAAAACTGTTTTTT. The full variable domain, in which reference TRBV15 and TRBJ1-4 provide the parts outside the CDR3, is DAMVIQNPRYQVTQFGKPVTLSCSQTLNHNVMYWYQQKSSQAPKLLFHYYDKDFNNEADTPDNFQSRRPNTSFCFLDIRSPGLGDTAMYLCATSRDIRQGSEKLFFGSGTQLSVL.

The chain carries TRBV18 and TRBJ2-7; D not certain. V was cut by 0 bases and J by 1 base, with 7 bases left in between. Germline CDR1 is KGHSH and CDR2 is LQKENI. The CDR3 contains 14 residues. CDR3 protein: CASSPPLLSYEQYF. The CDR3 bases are TGTGCCAGCTCACCACCTTTGCTGTCCTACGAGCAGTACTTC.

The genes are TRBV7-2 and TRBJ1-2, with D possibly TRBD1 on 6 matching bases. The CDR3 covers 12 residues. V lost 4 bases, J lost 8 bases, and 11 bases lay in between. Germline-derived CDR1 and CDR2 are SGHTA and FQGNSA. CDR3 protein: CASSYRAGGYTF. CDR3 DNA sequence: TGTGCCAGCAGCTACAGGGCGGGGGGCTACACCTTC.

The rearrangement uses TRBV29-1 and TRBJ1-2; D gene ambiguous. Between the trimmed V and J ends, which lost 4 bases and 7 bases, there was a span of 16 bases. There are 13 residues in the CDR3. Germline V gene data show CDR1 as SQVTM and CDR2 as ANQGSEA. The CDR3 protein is CSVGPSPAGGYTF. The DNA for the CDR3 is TGCAGCGTTGGCCCAAGCCCGGCGGGTGGCTACACCTTC.

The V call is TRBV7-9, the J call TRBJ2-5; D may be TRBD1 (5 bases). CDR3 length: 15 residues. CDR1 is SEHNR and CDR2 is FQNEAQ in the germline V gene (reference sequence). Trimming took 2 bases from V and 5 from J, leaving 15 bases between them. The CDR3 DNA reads TGTGCCAGCAGCTTAATCCAGGGCCGTTCGGAGACCCAGTACTTC. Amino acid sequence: CASSLIQGRSETQYF.

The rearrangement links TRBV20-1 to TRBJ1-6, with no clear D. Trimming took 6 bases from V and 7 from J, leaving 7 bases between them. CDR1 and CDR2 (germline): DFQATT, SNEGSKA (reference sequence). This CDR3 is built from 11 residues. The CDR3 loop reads CSAMGNSPLHF. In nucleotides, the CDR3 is TGCAGTGCAATGGGGAATTCACCCCTCCACTTT.

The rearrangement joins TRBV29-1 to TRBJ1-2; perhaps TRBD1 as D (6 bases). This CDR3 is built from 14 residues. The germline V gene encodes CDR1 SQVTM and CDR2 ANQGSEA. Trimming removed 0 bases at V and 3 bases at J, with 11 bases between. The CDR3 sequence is CSVEDQDSDYGYTF. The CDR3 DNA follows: TGCAGCGTTGAAGATCAGGACAGTGACTATGGCTACACCTTC.

The CDR3 loop reads CSARGQEPYEQYF. The CDR3 DNA is TGCAGTGCTAGGGGGCAGGAGCCCTACGAGCAGTACTTC. This chain links TRBV20-1 with TRBJ2-7, with D possibly matching TRBD1 (5 bases). V gave up 3 bases and J gave up 2 bases, with 11 bases separating them. Per germline, CDR1 DFQATT and CDR2 SNEGSKA (reference sequence). This CDR3 spans 13 amino acids.

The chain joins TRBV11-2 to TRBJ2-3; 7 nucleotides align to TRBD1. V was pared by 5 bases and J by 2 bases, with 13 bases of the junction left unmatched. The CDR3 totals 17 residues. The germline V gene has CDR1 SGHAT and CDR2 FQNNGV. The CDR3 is CASSSKGDRDPTDTQYF. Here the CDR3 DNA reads TGTGCCAGCAGCAGCAAGGGCGACAGGGACCCCACAGATACGCAGTATTTT.

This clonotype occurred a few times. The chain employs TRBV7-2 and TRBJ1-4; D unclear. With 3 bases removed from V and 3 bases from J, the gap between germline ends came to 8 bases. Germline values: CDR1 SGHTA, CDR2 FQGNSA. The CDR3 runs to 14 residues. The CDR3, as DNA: TGTGCCAGCAGCTTCCACACGGCTAATGAAAAACTGTTTTTT. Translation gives CASSFHTANEKLFF.

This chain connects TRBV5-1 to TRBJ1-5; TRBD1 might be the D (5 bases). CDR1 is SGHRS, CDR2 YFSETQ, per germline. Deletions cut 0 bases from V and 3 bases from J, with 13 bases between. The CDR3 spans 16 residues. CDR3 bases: TGCGCCAGCAGCTTGGCCGGAGACAGCCTCAATCAGCCCCAGCATTTT. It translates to CASSLAGDSLNQPQHF. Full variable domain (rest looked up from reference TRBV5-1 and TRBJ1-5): KAGVTQTPRYLIKTRGQQVTLSCSPISGHRSVSWYQQTPGQGLQFLFEYFSETQRNKGNFPGRFSGRQFSNSRSEMNVSTLELGDSALYLCASSLAGDSLNQPQHFGDGTRLSIL.

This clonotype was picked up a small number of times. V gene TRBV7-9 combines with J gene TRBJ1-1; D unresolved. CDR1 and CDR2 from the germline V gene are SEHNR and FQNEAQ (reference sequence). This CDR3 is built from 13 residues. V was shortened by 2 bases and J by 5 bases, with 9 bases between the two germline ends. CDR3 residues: CASSLPSLTEAFF. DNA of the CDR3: TGTGCCAGCAGCTTACCCAGTTTAACTGAAGCTTTCTTT.

The CDR3 coding sequence is TGTGCCAGCAGTCCGGGACAGATACAATACTACGAGCAGTACTTC. Its protein product is CASSPGQIQYYEQYF. This rearrangement joins TRBV28 to TRBJ2-7; TRBD1 aligns across 7 bases. The CDR3 has 15 amino acids. CDR1 and CDR2 from the germline V gene are MDHEN and SYDVKM. Losses at the gene ends were 5 bases for V and 3 bases for J; bases not matched to a gene: 10.

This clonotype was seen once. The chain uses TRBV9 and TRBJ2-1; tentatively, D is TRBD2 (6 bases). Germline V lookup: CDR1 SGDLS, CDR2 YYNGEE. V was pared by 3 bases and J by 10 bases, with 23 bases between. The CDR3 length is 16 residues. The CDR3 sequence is CASSDSSGGKWEEQFF. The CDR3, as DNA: TGTGCCAGCAGCGATTCGTCGGGCGGGAAATGGGAAGAGCAGTTCTTC.

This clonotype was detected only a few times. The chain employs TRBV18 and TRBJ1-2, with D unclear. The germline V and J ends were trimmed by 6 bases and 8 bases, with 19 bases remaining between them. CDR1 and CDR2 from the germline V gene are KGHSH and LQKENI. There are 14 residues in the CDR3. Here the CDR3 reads CASSPRAQVEGYTF. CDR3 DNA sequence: TGTGCCAGCTCGCCAAGGGCTCAGGTTGAAGGCTACACCTTC.

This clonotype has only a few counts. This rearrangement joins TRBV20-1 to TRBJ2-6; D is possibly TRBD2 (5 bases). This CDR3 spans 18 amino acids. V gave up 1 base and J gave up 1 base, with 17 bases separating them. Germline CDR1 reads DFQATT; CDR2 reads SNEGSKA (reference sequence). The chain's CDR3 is CSARALASELSGANVLTF. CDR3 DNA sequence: TGCAGTGCTAGAGCCCTAGCTAGTGAATTATCTGGGGCCAACGTCCTGACTTTC.

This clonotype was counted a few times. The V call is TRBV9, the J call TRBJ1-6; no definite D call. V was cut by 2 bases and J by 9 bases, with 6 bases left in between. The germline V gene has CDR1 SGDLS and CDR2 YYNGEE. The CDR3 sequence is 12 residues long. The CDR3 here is CASSVGRSPLHF. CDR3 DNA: TGTGCCAGCAGCGTTGGTCGTTCACCCCTCCACTTT.

In DNA, the CDR3 is TGTGCCAGCAGTTTAGCGGGACAGCTTTCCTACGAGCAGTACTTC. As protein: CASSLAGQLSYEQYF. This sequence joins TRBV28 and TRBJ2-7; D may be TRBD1 (7 bases). The V gene lost 2 bases and the J gene lost 1 base, with 12 bases spanning the gap. Germline CDR1 reads MDHEN; CDR2 reads SYDVKM. There are 15 residues in the CDR3.

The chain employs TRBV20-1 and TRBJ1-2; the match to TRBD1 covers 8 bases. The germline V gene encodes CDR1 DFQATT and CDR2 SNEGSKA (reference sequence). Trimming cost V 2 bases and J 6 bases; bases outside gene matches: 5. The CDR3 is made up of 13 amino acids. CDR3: CSARNDRGNGYTF. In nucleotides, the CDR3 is TGCAGTGCTAGAAATGACAGGGGTAATGGCTACACCTTC.

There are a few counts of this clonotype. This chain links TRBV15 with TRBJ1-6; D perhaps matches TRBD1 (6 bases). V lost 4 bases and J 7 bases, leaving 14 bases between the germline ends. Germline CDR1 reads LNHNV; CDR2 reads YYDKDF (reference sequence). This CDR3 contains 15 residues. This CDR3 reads CATSTRRQGNSPLHF. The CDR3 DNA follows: TGTGCCACCAGCACTCGGCGGCAGGGGAATTCACCCCTCCACTTT.

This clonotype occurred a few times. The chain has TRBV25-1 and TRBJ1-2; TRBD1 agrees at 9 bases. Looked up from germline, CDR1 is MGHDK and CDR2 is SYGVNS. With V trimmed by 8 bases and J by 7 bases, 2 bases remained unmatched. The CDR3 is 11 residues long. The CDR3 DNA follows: TGTGCCAGCCGGGACAGGGCTGGCTACACCTTC. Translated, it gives CASRDRAGYTF.

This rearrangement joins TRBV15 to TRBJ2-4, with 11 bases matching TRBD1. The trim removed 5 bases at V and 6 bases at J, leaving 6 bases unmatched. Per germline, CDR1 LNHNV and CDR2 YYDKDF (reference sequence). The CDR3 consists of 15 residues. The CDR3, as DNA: TGTGCCACCAGCGGACAGGGGGCATCGAGAAACATTCAGTACTTC. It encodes CATSGQGASRNIQYF.

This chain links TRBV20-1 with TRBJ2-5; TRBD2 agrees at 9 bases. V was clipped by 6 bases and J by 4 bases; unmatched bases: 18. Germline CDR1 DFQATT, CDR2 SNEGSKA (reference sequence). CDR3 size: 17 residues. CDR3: CSAEASGGPRPVETQYF. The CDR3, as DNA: TGCAGTGCCGAGGCCAGCGGGGGGCCCCGGCCGGTAGAGACCCAGTACTTC.

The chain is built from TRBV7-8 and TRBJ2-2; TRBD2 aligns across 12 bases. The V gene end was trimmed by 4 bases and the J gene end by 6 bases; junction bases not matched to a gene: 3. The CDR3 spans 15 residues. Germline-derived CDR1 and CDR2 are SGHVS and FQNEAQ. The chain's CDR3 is CASSSWTSGAGELFF. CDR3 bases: TGTGCCAGCAGCTCCTGGACTAGCGGGGCCGGGGAGCTGTTTTTT.

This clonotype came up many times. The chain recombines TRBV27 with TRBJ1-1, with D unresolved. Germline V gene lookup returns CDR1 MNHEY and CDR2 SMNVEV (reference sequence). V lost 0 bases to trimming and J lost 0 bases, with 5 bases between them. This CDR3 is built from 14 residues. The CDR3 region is CASSLSGLNTEAFF. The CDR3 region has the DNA TGTGCCAGCAGTTTATCGGGCTTGAACACTGAAGCTTTCTTT.

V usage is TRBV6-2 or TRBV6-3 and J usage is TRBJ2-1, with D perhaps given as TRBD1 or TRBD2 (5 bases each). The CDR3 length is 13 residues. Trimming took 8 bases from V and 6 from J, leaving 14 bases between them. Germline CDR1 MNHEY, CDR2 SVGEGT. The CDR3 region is CASEPDGGNEQFF. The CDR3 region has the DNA TGTGCCAGCGAACCAGATGGGGGCAATGAGCAGTTCTTC.

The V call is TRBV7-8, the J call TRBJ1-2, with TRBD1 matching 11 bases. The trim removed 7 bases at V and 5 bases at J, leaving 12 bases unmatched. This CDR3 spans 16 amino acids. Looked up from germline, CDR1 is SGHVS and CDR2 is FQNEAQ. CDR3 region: CASTSGQGARRYGYTF. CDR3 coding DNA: TGTGCCAGCACCTCAGGACAGGGGGCGCGGAGGTATGGCTACACCTTC.

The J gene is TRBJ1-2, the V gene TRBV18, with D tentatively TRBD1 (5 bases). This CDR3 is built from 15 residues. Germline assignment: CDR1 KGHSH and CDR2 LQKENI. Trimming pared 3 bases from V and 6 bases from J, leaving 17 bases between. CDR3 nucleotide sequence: TGTGCCAGCTCACCCATGGAGGGGCTTTTGGATGGCTACACCTTC. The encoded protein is CASSPMEGLLDGYTF.

In DNA, the CDR3 is TGTGCCAACAGCAAAGCGCTAAAACAGGGGCCATCCCAACACCCCTTCACCTTC. Its translation: CANSKALKQGPSQHPFTF. The J gene is TRBJ1-2, the V gene TRBV21-1. TRBV21-1 is deemed a pseudogene. The CDR3 is made up of 18 amino acids.

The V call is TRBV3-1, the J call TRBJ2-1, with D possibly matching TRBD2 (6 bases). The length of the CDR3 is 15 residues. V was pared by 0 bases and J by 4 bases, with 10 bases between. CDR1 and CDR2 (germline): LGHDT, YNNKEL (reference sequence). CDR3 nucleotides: TGTGCCAGCAGCCAAGATATGGGACTTTACAATGAGCAGTTCTTC. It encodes CASSQDMGLYNEQFF.

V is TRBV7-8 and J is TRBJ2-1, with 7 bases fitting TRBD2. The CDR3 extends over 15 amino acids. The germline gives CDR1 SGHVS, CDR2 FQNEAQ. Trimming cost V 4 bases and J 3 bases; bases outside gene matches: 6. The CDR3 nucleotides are TGTGCCAGCAGCTCCCTAGCGGTAAGCTACAATGAGCAGTTCTTC. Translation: CASSSLAVSYNEQFF.

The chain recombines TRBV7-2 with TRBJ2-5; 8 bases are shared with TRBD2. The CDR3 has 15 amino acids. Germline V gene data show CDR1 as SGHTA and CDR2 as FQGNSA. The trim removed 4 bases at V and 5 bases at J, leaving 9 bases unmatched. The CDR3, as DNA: TGTGCCAGCAGCTGGTCTCAGGGACTAGTGGAGACCCAGTACTTC. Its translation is CASSWSQGLVETQYF.